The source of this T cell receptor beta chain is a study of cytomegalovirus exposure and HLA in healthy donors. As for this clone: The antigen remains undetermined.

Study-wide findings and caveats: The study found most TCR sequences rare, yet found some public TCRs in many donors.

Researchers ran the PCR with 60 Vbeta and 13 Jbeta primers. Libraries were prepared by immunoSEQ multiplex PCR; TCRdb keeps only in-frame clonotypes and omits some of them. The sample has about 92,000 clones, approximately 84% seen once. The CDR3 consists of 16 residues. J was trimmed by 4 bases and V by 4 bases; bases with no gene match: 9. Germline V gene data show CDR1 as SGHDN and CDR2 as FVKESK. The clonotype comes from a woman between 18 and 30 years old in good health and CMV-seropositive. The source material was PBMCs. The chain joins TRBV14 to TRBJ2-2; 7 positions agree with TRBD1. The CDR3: CASSPTTGRGTGELFF. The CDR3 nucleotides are TGTGCCAGCAGCCCAACGACAGGGCGCGGCACCGGGGAGCTGTTTTTT.